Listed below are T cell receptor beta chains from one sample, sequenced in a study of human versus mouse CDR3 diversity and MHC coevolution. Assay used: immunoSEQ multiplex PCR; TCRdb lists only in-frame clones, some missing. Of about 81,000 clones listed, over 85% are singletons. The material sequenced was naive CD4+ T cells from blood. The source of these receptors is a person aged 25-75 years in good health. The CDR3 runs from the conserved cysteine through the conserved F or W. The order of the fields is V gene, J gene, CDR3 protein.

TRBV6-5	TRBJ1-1	CASSPGQEDTEAFF
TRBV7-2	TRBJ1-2	CASSLDRRANYGYTF
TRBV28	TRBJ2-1	CASSILGAEQFF
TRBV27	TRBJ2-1	CAAREAASYNEQFF
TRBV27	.	CASSYLGTEPYEQYF
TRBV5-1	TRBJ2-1	CASSLDRQGVNEQFF
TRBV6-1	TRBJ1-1	CASRGHLNTEAFF
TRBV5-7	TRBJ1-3	CASSKQATPSGNTIYF
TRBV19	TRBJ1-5	CASRPARGQGTQPQHF
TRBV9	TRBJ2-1	CASSFGQYNEQFF
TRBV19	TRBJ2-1	CASSRQGASYNEQFF
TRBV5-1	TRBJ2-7	CASSHDRASEQYF
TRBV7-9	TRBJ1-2	CASSILGRGPYGYTF
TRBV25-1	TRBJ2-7	CASLRTGPPYEQYF